The 11 T cell receptor beta chains presented below share a single source sample, sequenced in a study of long-term antiretroviral therapy in people with HIV. Sequencing relied on immunoSEQ assay v3.0, run at survey level. Profiling relied on immunoSEQ multiplex PCR, and the TCRdb table lists in-frame clones only, not all of them. Of 20,000 to 25,000 clones listed, 82% were seen once; the top ten hold 5.6%. This sample comprised unsorted PBMCs, obtained 0.2 years after starting antiretroviral therapy. The receptors derive from a woman aged 25 to 39 with HIV.

This clone has just a few counts. For the CDR3, the DNA is TGTGCCAGCAGCCCCCGGACAGGTGGCACAGATACGCAGTATTTT. Amino acid sequence: CASSPRTGGTDTQYF. The J gene is TRBJ2-3, the V gene TRBV7-9; 7 bases agree with TRBD1. Looked up from germline, CDR1 is SEHNR and CDR2 is FQNEAQ (reference sequence). This CDR3 has 15 amino acids. V lost 5 bases and J lost 1; bases outside the gene matches: 6.

J is TRBJ1-1 and V is TRBV6-1, with D tentatively TRBD1 (5 bases). From germline, CDR1 is MNHNS and CDR2 SASEGT. Trimming removed 3 bases at V and 5 bases at J, with 10 bases between. This CDR3 has 13 amino acids. This CDR3 is CASSDNPGTEAFF. The DNA of the CDR3 is TGTGCCAGCAGTGACAACCCAGGGACTGAAGCTTTCTTT.

The chain recombines TRBV7-9 with TRBJ1-6, with unresolved D. This CDR3 spans 14 amino acids. The V gene lost 5 bases and the J gene lost 5 bases, with 10 bases spanning the gap. Germline V CDR1 and CDR2: SEHNR, FQNEAQ (reference sequence). In DNA form, the CDR3 reads TGTGCCAGCAGCCCCGGCCGGGATAATTCACCCCTCCACTTT. This gives the protein CASSPGRDNSPLHF.

This chain connects TRBV29-1 to TRBJ1-4, with a weak D call TRBD1 (5 bases). Trimming stripped 5 bases from V and 0 bases from J, with 10 bases between. The CDR3 spans 14 residues. Germline values: CDR1 SQVTM, CDR2 ANQGSEA. CDR3 sequence: CSVIGVATNEKLFF. CDR3 sequence (DNA): TGCAGCGTTATAGGGGTTGCAACTAATGAAAAACTGTTTTTT.

The chain employs TRBV2 and TRBJ1-2, with 10 bases lining up with TRBD1. V dropped 11 bases and J dropped 11; count of bases not matched to a gene: 17. From germline, CDR1 is SNHLY and CDR2 FYNNEI. The length of the CDR3 is 14 residues. DNA for the CDR3: TGTGCCTTCCAAAAAATCCGGGACAGGGGAGGATACACCTTC. Its translation is CAFQKIRDRGGYTF.

This chain joins TRBV30 and TRBJ2-7; 7 nucleotides match TRBD1. This CDR3 comprises 13 residues. Germline V CDR1 and CDR2: GTSNPN, SVGIG (reference sequence). J gave up 2 bases and V 3 bases, and 4 bases lay outside the gene matches. CDR3 in amino acids: CAWRVDRAYEQYF. In DNA, the CDR3 is TGTGCCTGGAGGGTAGACAGGGCCTACGAGCAGTACTTC.

V gene TRBV30 combines with J gene TRBJ2-3; possibly TRBD1 for D (6 bases). Deletions cut 6 bases from V and 3 bases from J, with 13 bases between. CDR1 is GTSNPN and CDR2 is SVGIG in the germline V gene (reference sequence). This CDR3 is built from 13 residues. CDR3 region: CACSQGMTDTQYF. CDR3 DNA sequence: TGTGCCTGCTCTCAGGGGATGACAGATACGCAGTATTTT.

The chain combines TRBV4-2 with TRBJ2-2, with 9 bases lining up with TRBD1. Trimming removed 0 bases from V and 4 bases from J; junction bases left unmatched: 6. CDR1 is LGHNA, CDR2 YNFKEQ, per germline. CDR3 length equals 17 residues. The chain's CDR3 is CASSQDGTGKPTGELFF. CDR3 nucleotide sequence: TGTGCCAGCAGCCAAGATGGGACAGGGAAGCCCACCGGGGAGCTGTTTTTT.

The V gene is TRBV5-6, the J gene TRBJ2-3; D ambiguous. V was cut by 5 bases and J by 6 bases, with 19 bases left in between. The CDR3 contains 15 residues. CDR1 is SGHDT and CDR2 is YYEEEE in the germline V gene. This CDR3 is CASSPSAKGMDTQYF. The CDR3 DNA reads as TGTGCCAGCAGTCCATCGGCTAAGGGCATGGATACGCAGTATTTT. The variable domain in full, completed from reference TRBV5-6 and TRBJ2-3, reads DAGVTQSPTHLIKTRGQQVTLRCSPKSGHDTVSWYQQALGQGPQFIFQYYEEEERQRGNFPDRFSGHQFPNYSSELNVNALLLGDSALYLCASSPSAKGMDTQYFGPGTRLTVL.

The chain is built from TRBV29-1 and TRBJ2-1, with D perhaps TRBD2 (6 bases). The ends were cut back, 7 bases at V and 7 bases at J, with 8 bases in the middle. The CDR3 consists of 10 residues. Per the germline V gene, CDR1 is SQVTM and CDR2 is ANQGSEA. The CDR3 DNA reads as TGCAGCGGTGGAGGGAATGAGCAGTTCTTC. It yields the protein CSGGGNEQFF.

The J gene is TRBJ2-5, the V gene TRBV15; no clear D gene. The CDR3 spans 15 residues. Germline assignment: CDR1 LNHNV and CDR2 YYDKDF (reference sequence). V was pared by 9 bases and J by 3 bases, with 20 bases between. This chain's CDR3 is CATSDRYKGKETQYF. The CDR3 bases are TGTGCCACAAGTGATCGATACAAGGGAAAAGAGACCCAGTACTTC.